The text below deals with one T cell receptor beta chain. These data are taken from a study of shared clonotypes between healthy human individuals. Once extracted for a subset, genomic DNA was divided evenly among several immunoSEQ plates. This table comes from immunoSEQ multiplex PCR, and its TCRdb copy is limited to in-frame clones, with some not included. Here the sample spans over a million clones, over 95% being singletons. V lost 0 bases, J lost 2 bases, and 10 bases lay in between. Germline lookup yields CDR1 SGHRS and CDR2 YFSETQ. The CDR3 sequence is 15 residues long. Donors were Caucasian adults residing in Nashville, Tennessee, USA.

Sequences were obtained from naive CD4+ T cells sorted from blood. Subset described: CD45RA+ positively selected. The sequence derives from a man under 40 in good health. This chain connects TRBV5-1 to TRBJ2-3; the D is unclear. Here the CDR3 DNA reads TGCGCCAGCAGCTTGGACCCTTCCTACACAGATACGCAGTATTTT. This translates into CASSLDPSYTDTQYF.